Listed below are T cell receptor beta chains from one sample, sequenced in a study of blood T cells in healthy people across ages. TCRdb re-called the 5' RACE reads through MiXCR, storing one row per CDR3 protein. Of around 1.5 million distinct CDR3 sequences in the sample, 30% to 40% were seen once. Sequencing was done on a sample of blood. The receptor source for this set is a woman in her twenties or thirties in good health. CDR3s include the opening cysteine and the closing phenylalanine or tryptophan.

j_call v_call cdr3_length cdr3_aa
TRBJ2-1 TRBV6-2/TRBV6-3 11 CASRFRGEQFF
TRBJ1-6 TRBV20-1 16 CSARDVNRGDNSPRHF
TRBJ1-1 TRBV20-1 17 CSALITGLPNLYPEAFF
TRBJ2-1 TRBV2 13 CASGENRAGEQFF
TRBJ2-1 TRBV12-3/TRBV12-4 15 CASSPLGRAYNEQFF
TRBJ2-6 TRBV15 15 CATSRTATGANVLTF
TRBJ2-3 TRBV7-2 14 CASKQALGTDTQYF
TRBJ2-1 TRBV27 13 CATEGSSYNEQFF
TRBJ1-4 TRBV4-2 15 CASRSGGVTNEKLFF
TRBJ1-6 TRBV7-2 14 CASSFGLSNSPLHF
TRBJ1-2 TRBV5-1 19 CASSLVMSWAGRTNYGYTF
TRBJ1-2 TRBV6-1 13 CASSERNYYGYTF
TRBJ1-2 TRBV14 17 CASSSNPPPSLLYGYTF
TRBJ2-5 TRBV5-6 16 CASSYTGPLTVETQYF
TRBJ2-1 TRBV5-1 14 CASSARTGHNEQFF
. TRBV3-1 13 CASSLGLTGTQYF